The next 22 T cell receptor beta chains were all read from a single sample in a study of T-cell memory formation after mild COVID-19. One entry per CDR3 protein, called by TCRdb with MiXCR from the 5' RACE reads. Of around 140,000 distinct CDR3 sequences in the sample, roughly a quarter were seen once. What was sequenced was PBMCs or a T cell subset sorted from them (not recorded which). The receptors originated from an adult woman who had mild COVID-19 (a few samples of this study predate the infection). Cell type and time point are not known.

This rearrangement joins TRBV2 to TRBJ1-4; D is unresolved. Germline values: CDR1 SNHLY, CDR2 FYNNEI. This CDR3 spans 15 amino acids. Trimming took off 7 bases at V and 3 bases at J, with 15 bases between the two ends. CDR3: CASTRLGWANEKLFF. The CDR3 coding sequence is TGTGCCAGCACCCGCCTCGGGTGGGCTAATGAAAAACTGTTTTTT.

This clonotype appeared once. This sequence joins TRBV5-1 and TRBJ2-7; D is ambiguous. Germline CDR1 and CDR2: SGHRS and YFSETQ. The CDR3 length is 12 residues. V lost 4 bases and J lost 3, with 8 bases in between. The CDR3 loop reads CASSVDLYEQYF. The CDR3 region has the DNA TGCGCCAGCAGCGTGGACCTCTACGAGCAGTACTTC.

This clonotype appeared a few times. V usage is TRBV6-5 and J usage is TRBJ2-2, with D perhaps assigned TRBD1 or TRBD2 (6 bases each). The germline gives CDR1 MNHEY, CDR2 SVGAGI. The CDR3 is 16 amino acids. Trimming left V 5 bases short and J 1 base short, with 14 bases between. Here the CDR3 DNA reads TGTGCCAGCAGTCACTTGGGGGGCCTGAACACCGGGGAGCTGTTTTTT. Translating it yields CASSHLGGLNTGELFF.

The chain couples TRBV4-2 to TRBJ2-7; D is uncertain. This CDR3 is 12 amino acids long. The V gene's germline CDR1 is LGHNA and CDR2 YNFKEQ. V was pared by 3 bases and J by 2 bases, with 5 bases between. CDR3 loop: CASSQDTYEQYF. The CDR3 nucleotides are TGTGCCAGCAGCCAGGATACCTACGAGCAGTACTTC.

V usage is TRBV6-6 and J usage is TRBJ2-5, with D maybe TRBD1 (5 bases). The CDR3 spans 14 residues. The V gene's germline CDR1 is MNHNY and CDR2 SVGAGI (reference sequence). The V gene lost 2 bases and the J gene lost 4 bases, with 11 bases spanning the gap. CDR3 sequence reads: CASSYQLGPETQYF. CDR3 DNA: TGTGCCAGCAGTTACCAACTGGGGCCAGAGACCCAGTACTTC.

The chain couples TRBV4-1 to TRBJ2-3; the D call may be TRBD1 or TRBD2 (7 bases each). Trimming removed 3 bases at V and 0 bases at J, with 16 bases between. CDR1 and CDR2 (germline): MGHRA, YSYEKL. The CDR3 runs 17 residues. The CDR3 nucleotides read TGCGCCAGCAGCCATAGGGAGGGGGCTTCTAGCACAGATACGCAGTATTTT. Its translation is CASSHREGASSTDTQYF.

The genes are TRBV30 and TRBJ2-7; unclear D gene. The CDR3 is made up of 10 amino acids. Germline values: CDR1 GTSNPN, CDR2 SVGIG (reference sequence). The V end was cut by 4 bases, the J end by 3 bases, with 4 bases between. CDR3 nucleotides: TGTGCCTGGACTAGCTACGAGCAGTACTTC. Its protein product is CAWTSYEQYF.

Only a few counts were recorded for this clonotype. V and J are TRBV5-1 and TRBJ2-5; D not certain. V lost 0 bases to trimming and J lost 1 base, with 10 bases between them. This CDR3 spans 15 amino acids. Per the germline V gene, CDR1 is SGHRS and CDR2 is YFSETQ. The CDR3 nucleotides read TGCGCCAGCAGCTTGGACGGTGGCAGCCAAGAGACCCAGTACTTC. This codes for CASSLDGGSQETQYF.

This sequence joins TRBV24-1 and TRBJ2-1, with 12 bases matching TRBD2. V dropped 3 bases and J dropped 10; count of bases not matched to a gene: 6. Germline CDR1 reads KGHDR; CDR2 reads SFDVKD. The CDR3 has 15 residues. In nucleotides, the CDR3 is TGTGCCACCAGTGATGCTAGCGGGAGGGTTGGGGAGCAGTTCTTC. It encodes CATSDASGRVGEQFF.

This clonotype was seen a handful of times. One end of the junction does not line up with germline, which may come from a read error. The chain uses TRBV6-5 and TRBJ1-6; 8 bases are a match to TRBD1. Germline values: CDR1 MNHEY, CDR2 SVGAGI. The CDR3 loop spans 10 amino acids. The CDR3 sequence is CASSSTGVDF. CDR3 coding DNA: TGTGCCAGCAGTTCGACAGGGGTCGACTTT.

This rearrangement joins TRBV20-1 to TRBJ1-6; tentative D call: TRBD1 (5 bases). CDR3 length: 15 amino acids. Trimming stripped 0 bases from V and 8 bases from J, with 14 bases between. The germline CDR1 and CDR2 sequences are DFQATT and SNEGSKA (reference sequence). CDR3 sequence reads: CSARDFQGGYSPLHF. The CDR3 DNA is TGCAGTGCTAGAGATTTCCAGGGCGGGTATTCACCCCTCCACTTT.

The gene calls are TRBV9 and TRBJ1-5; perhaps TRBD1 as D (5 bases). Trimming stripped 1 base from V and 6 bases from J, with 11 bases between. Germline CDR1 reads SGDLS; CDR2 reads YYNGEE. The CDR3 runs to 14 residues. The CDR3 is CASSVSGLGQPQHF. Here the CDR3 DNA reads TGTGCCAGCAGCGTATCAGGGTTGGGTCAGCCCCAGCATTTT.

This clonotype was picked up a small number of times. The chain carries TRBV7-9 and TRBJ2-7; D remains ambiguous. V lost 6 bases and J 2 bases, leaving 11 bases between the germline ends. CDR1 and CDR2 (germline): SEHNR, FQNEAQ (reference sequence). The CDR3 contains 13 residues. CDR3 sequence reads: CASSSPRAYEQYF. DNA of the CDR3: TGTGCCAGCAGTTCCCCTCGGGCCTACGAGCAGTACTTC.

The chain is built from TRBV25-1 and TRBJ2-2; D unresolved. The V gene lost 1 base and the J gene lost 5 bases, with 8 bases spanning the gap. This CDR3 spans 14 amino acids. Looked up from germline, CDR1 is MGHDK and CDR2 is SYGVNS. The CDR3 DNA is TGTGCCAGCAGTGAATCCATTAGAACCGGGGAGCTGTTTTTT. Translated, it gives CASSESIRTGELFF.

The V gene is TRBV7-9, the J gene TRBJ2-7, with 7 bases aligning to TRBD2. CDR1 and CDR2 from the germline V gene are SEHNR and FQNEAQ (reference sequence). This CDR3 has 16 residues. The V and J ends lost 7 bases and 2 bases, in that order; junction bases with no gene match: 14. CDR3 amino acids: CASILPAGVGPYEQYF. CDR3 DNA: TGTGCCAGCATCCTCCCCGCGGGGGTAGGGCCCTACGAGCAGTACTTC.

The chain couples TRBV4-1 to TRBJ1-2; no clear D gene. The V gene's germline CDR1 is MGHRA and CDR2 YSYEKL. V lost 0 bases, J lost 7 bases, and 15 bases lay in between. This CDR3 region has 15 residues. The CDR3 region is CASSQDEAGGRGYTF. Here the CDR3 DNA reads TGCGCCAGCAGCCAAGATGAGGCAGGCGGGCGTGGCTACACCTTC.

This clonotype was seen a few times. DNA for the CDR3: TGTGCCAGCAGCTTAGCGGGGGATGGCTACACCTTC. Its translation is CASSLAGDGYTF. This sequence joins TRBV7-9 and TRBJ1-2; a weak D match, TRBD1 (5 bases). This CDR3 spans 12 amino acids. Germline loops: CDR1 SEHNR, CDR2 FQNEAQ (reference sequence). Trimming shortened V by 0 bases and J by 6 bases, and 5 bases separated the two germline ends.

This chain uses TRBV11-3 with TRBJ2-6; D gene uncertain. This CDR3 is built from 14 residues. Germline lookup yields CDR1 SGHNT and CDR2 YENEEA. The V and J ends lost 4 bases and 0 bases respectively, with 4 bases between them. The CDR3 DNA follows: TGTGCCAGCAGCTCGCGCTCTGGGGCCAACGTCCTGACTTTC. Its protein product is CASSSRSGANVLTF.

V is TRBV12-3 or TRBV12-4 and J is TRBJ2-5; 7 nucleotides agree with TRBD1. Trimming removed 5 bases from V and 5 bases from J; junction bases left unmatched: 8. This CDR3 comprises 14 residues. The CDR3 is CASSLYRGGETQYF. CDR3 bases: TGTGCCAGCAGTCTATACAGGGGTGGGGAGACCCAGTACTTC.

The chain couples TRBV2 to TRBJ2-7; D is unresolved. Germline CDR1 SNHLY, CDR2 FYNNEI. The V gene lost 8 bases and the J gene lost 2 bases, with 16 bases spanning the gap. CDR3 length: 14 amino acids. The CDR3 region is CASGPKPVTYEQYF. The CDR3 nucleotides are TGTGCCAGCGGGCCCAAGCCCGTTACCTACGAGCAGTACTTC.

The rearrangement uses TRBV6-2 or TRBV6-3 and TRBJ1-1; possible D gene TRBD1, 6 bases. Germline assignment: CDR1 MNHEY and CDR2 SVGEGT. Trimming took off 2 bases at V and 0 bases at J, with 16 bases between the two ends. The CDR3 sequence is 17 residues long. The CDR3 nucleotides are TGTGCCAGCAGTTACCCCAACAGGGTAGCGATGAACACTGAAGCTTTCTTT. Translating gives CASSYPNRVAMNTEAFF.

V is TRBV27 and J is TRBJ1-1; D is perhaps TRBD1 (5 bases). The CDR3 runs 15 residues. Germline V lookup: CDR1 MNHEY, CDR2 SMNVEV (reference sequence). Trimming removed 1 base from V and 1 base from J, with 10 bases in between. The CDR3 loop is CASSLWAGRNTEAFF. CDR3 in DNA: TGTGCCAGCAGTTTATGGGCAGGGAGGAACACTGAAGCTTTCTTT.